The clone carrying this TCR beta chain has a single count. What it binds is not known. This specimen belongs to a study of T cell responses to AZD1222 COVID-19 vaccine. TCRdb keeps only in-frame clones here, not all; method: immunoSEQ multiplex PCR. Altogether more than 90,000 clones are present, about 88% being singletons, with the ten largest covering 16%. Study results and limitations: No day 14 peak samples; only post-peak repertoires were characterized. Mostly white British, mostly female donors; authors suggested clonal diversity may be underestimated. Across the whole spike, CD4 TCRs peaked at regions 160-218 and 743-854.

This TCR came from an adult in good health. This specimen consisted of peripheral blood, obtained on day 0 of AZD1222 vaccination.

CDR3 in amino acids: CASSSPGNTIYF. The CDR3 bases are TGTGCCAGCAGTTCCCCTGGAAACACCATATATTTT. V gene TRBV28 combines with J gene TRBJ1-3; D ambiguous. Germline-derived CDR1 and CDR2 are MDHEN and SYDVKM. Trimming took 4 bases from V and 2 from J, leaving 3 bases between them. This CDR3 comprises 12 residues.